These 2 T cell receptor beta chains came from one sample sequenced in a study of cytomegalovirus exposure and HLA in healthy donors. Amplification used 60 Vbeta primers and 13 Jbeta primers. Only in-frame clones appear in the TCRdb table, and some are missing; sequencing was by immunoSEQ multiplex PCR. The table lists roughly 120,000 clones, approximately 70% of them singletons. Source material: PBMCs. Receptors were obtained from a man in his 60s in good health and CMV-seropositive.

This chain links TRBV28 with TRBJ1-2; a weak D match, TRBD1 (5 bases). CDR1 is MDHEN, CDR2 SYDVKM, per germline. The CDR3 has 14 amino acids. The ends were cut back, 6 bases at V and 5 bases at J, with 16 bases in the middle. The CDR3 spells CASSSRPRAYGYTF. DNA for the CDR3: TGTGCCAGCAGCTCACGGCCCAGGGCATATGGCTACACCTTC.

The chain employs TRBV7-2 and TRBJ1-1; TRBD1 agrees at 9 bases. Germline V gives CDR1 SGHTA, CDR2 FQGNSA. The CDR3 covers 15 residues. V was clipped by 5 bases and J by 5 bases; unmatched bases: 9. The chain's CDR3 is CASSASGQGGTEAFF. The CDR3 nucleotides are TGTGCCAGCAGCGCCTCGGGACAGGGAGGGACTGAAGCTTTCTTT.